This T cell receptor beta chain originates from a study of cytomegalovirus exposure and HLA in healthy donors. Study-level results: Most TCR sequences were rare, but some public TCRs occurred in many donors. With later analysis, a missense DCLRE1C variant became linked to TCR beta V- and J-gene trimming. Reports indicated that the classifier achieved high specificity and sensitivity in diagnosing cytomegalovirus status.

Use of 60 Vbeta and 13 Jbeta primers characterized the PCR. Data came from immunoSEQ multiplex PCR; TCRdb stores just in-frame clones and leaves some out. The table lists over 140,000 clones, about 84% of them singletons. Donors likely had unrecorded immune exposures despite being nominally healthy when sampled. The CDR3 length is 15 residues. J was trimmed by 4 bases and V by 3 bases; bases with no gene match: 8. The germline V gene has CDR1 MNHEY and CDR2 SVGAGI. Comment on this clone: What it binds is not known.

Material: PBMCs. This sequence joins TRBV6-5 and TRBJ1-1, with 7 bases identical to TRBD1. This sequence originates from a man aged 45 to 65 in good health and CMV-seronegative. In DNA, the CDR3 is TGTGCCAGCAGTTATCAGGGGGGAGGAGGCACTGAAGCTTTCTTT. This gives the protein CASSYQGGGGTEAFF.